This T cell receptor beta chain was identified during a study of early T cells in non-severe SARS-CoV-2 infection. Study as a whole: The chains were unpaired, and the sequenced material was bulk RNA from unsorted whole blood.

This clonotype has only a few counts. Its antigen is not identified. V was shortened by 4 bases and J by 0 bases, with 9 bases between the two germline ends. CDR3 length equals 15 residues. Germline CDR1 reads SNHLY; CDR2 reads FYNNEI. Molecules of cDNA were individually given unique molecular identifiers that were attached to them. TCRdb reprocessed the 5' RACE reads with MiXCR, giving one entry per CDR3 protein. Found here are roughly 55,000 distinct CDR3 sequences, roughly 11% of them singletons; the top ten hold 10% to 13%. Points from the study as a whole: Private and CD4 specificities were missed by VDJdb matching, skewed to anti-spike CD8.

This chain connects TRBV2 to TRBJ2-2, with a possible D match to TRBD1 (6 bases). Material for sequencing was whole blood. The TCR sequence derives from an adult who was a healthcare worker with PCR-confirmed SARS-CoV-2 infection or an uninfected control (not recorded which). The CDR3 protein is CASSAGTTNTGELFF. CDR3 nucleotide sequence: TGTGCCAGCAGTGCCGGGACAACGAACACCGGGGAGCTGTTTTTT.